This TCR beta chain was identified in a study of shared clonotypes between healthy human individuals. Study-wide results and caveats: The donor pool, a small one, limited the genetic and exposure-history diversity represented. Richness estimates generally favored naive over memory subsets.

Remarks on this clone: Its antigen is not known. Other DNA sequences in the same sample also yield this CDR3.

The assay used deep level. Profiled with immunoSEQ multiplex PCR; TCRdb holds only in-frame clones, not every one. The table records some 2,100,000 clones, just over 90% of them present only once. CD8 cells regarded as naive lacked CD45RO, were positively chosen for CCR7, and omitted terminally differentiated effector memory CD45RA+ cells. The V and J ends lost 0 bases and 2 bases, in that order; junction bases with no gene match: 0. CDR1 and CDR2 (germline): SGHTA, FQGTGA. The CDR3 has 15 residues. Sequencing input: naive CD8+ T cells from PBMCs. The rearrangement links TRBV7-3 to TRBJ2-1, with 8 bases identical to TRBD2. The TCR comes from a man aged 18 to 29 in good health. Some clones in this sample may be carry-over from other donors' samples. The CDR3 DNA reads as TGTGCCAGCAGCTTAACTAGCGGGACCTACAATGAGCAGTTCTTC. Translation gives CASSLTSGTYNEQFF.